The 5 T cell receptor beta chains listed next were all sequenced from one sample in a study of cytomegalovirus exposure and HLA in healthy donors. The PCR used 60 Vbeta and 13 Jbeta primers. Method: immunoSEQ multiplex PCR; TCRdb's copy keeps in-frame clones and lacks some. This sample yields more than 110,000 clones, of which around 86% are seen a single time; over 0.95% belongs to the top ten. What was sequenced was PBMCs. The receptors were sampled from a female donor in good health and CMV-seronegative.

V and J are TRBV6-5 and TRBJ1-2; 7 bases align to TRBD1. CDR3 size: 13 residues. Germline V gene data show CDR1 as MNHEY and CDR2 as SVGAGI. The J segment lost 6 bases and the V segment lost 5 bases, leaving 6 bases of the junction unmatched. CDR3 protein: CASSADRVDGYTF. The CDR3 region has the DNA TGTGCCAGCAGTGCTGACAGGGTGGATGGCTACACCTTC.

The chain combines TRBV5-5 with TRBJ1-1; D not certain. Germline loops: CDR1 SGHKS, CDR2 YYEKEE (reference sequence). The CDR3 is 13 residues long. Trimming removed 4 bases at V and 3 bases at J, with 10 bases between. CDR3 region: CASSGEYHTEAFF. The CDR3 coding sequence is TGTGCCAGCAGCGGAGAGTACCACACTGAAGCTTTCTTT.

The rearrangement links TRBV7-9 to TRBJ1-4; D gene uncertain. The CDR3 covers 14 residues. Germline values: CDR1 SEHNR, CDR2 FQNEAQ (reference sequence). V was shortened by 4 bases and J by 6 bases, with 12 bases between the two germline ends. CDR3 nucleotide sequence: TGTGCCAGCAGCTCGGGAAGGGCATATGAAAAACTGTTTTTT. It codes for CASSSGRAYEKLFF.

The chain links TRBV21-1 to TRBJ2-4; TRBD2, the table's D call, lacks a check against the DNA. TRBV21-1 is a recognized pseudogene. The CDR3 is 16 amino acids. The CDR3 DNA reads TGTGCCAGCAGCATGACCCCTAGGTACGCCAAAAACATTCAGTACTTC. Its protein product is CASSMTPRYAKNIQYF.

As regards this clone: No DNA is shown, since the ends of the CDR3 on it are uncertain; the CDR3 is the one TCRdb lists. The V and J genes are TRBV21-1 and TRBJ2-1; the listed D gene, TRBD2, was not tested against the DNA. TRBV21-1 is labeled a pseudogene. The CDR3 is 17 residues long, counting both termini. The CDR3 region is CASSKIVAGGSFERQFF.